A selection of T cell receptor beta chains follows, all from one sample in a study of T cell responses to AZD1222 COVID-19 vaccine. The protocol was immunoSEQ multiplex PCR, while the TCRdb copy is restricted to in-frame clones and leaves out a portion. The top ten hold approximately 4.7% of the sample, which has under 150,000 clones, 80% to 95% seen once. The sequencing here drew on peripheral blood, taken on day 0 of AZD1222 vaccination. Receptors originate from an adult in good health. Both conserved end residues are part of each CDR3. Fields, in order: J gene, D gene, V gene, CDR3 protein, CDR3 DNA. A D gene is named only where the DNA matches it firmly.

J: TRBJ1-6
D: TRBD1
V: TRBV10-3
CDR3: CAISEFAGGTYNSPLHF
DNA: TGTGCCATCAGTGAGTTTGCAGGGGGCACCTATAATTCACCCCTCCACTTT

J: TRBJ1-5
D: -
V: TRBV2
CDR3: CASRAPGEGQPQHF
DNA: TGTGCCAGCAGAGCCCCGGGGGAGGGACAGCCCCAGCATTTT

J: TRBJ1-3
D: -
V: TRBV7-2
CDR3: CASSLGSGGGNTIYF
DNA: TGTGCCAGCAGCTTAGGAAGTGGTGGTGGAAACACCATATATTTT

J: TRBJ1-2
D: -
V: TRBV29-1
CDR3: CSVERIPQGAYGYTF
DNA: TGCAGCGTTGAGAGGATCCCACAGGGCGCCTATGGCTACACCTTC

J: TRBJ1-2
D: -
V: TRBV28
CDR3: CASSSTLLIHYGYTF
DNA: TGTGCCAGCAGTTCTACACTTCTGATACACTATGGCTACACCTTC

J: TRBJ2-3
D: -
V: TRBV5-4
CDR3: CASSLDVWEKSDTQYF
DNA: TGTGCCAGCAGCTTGGACGTTTGGGAGAAATCAGATACGCAGTATTTT

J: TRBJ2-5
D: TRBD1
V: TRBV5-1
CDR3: CASSLDGTGGRETQYF
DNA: TGCGCCAGCAGCTTGGACGGGACAGGCGGGCGGGAGACCCAGTACTTC

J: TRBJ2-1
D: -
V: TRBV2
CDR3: CASVALTNYNEQFF
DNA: TGTGCCAGCGTGGCCTTAACAAACTACAATGAGCAGTTCTTC

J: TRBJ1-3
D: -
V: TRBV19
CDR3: CASSIIRAASFGSSGNTIYF
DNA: TGTGCCAGTAGTATCATTAGGGCAGCCTCGTTTGGAAGTTCAGGAAACACCATATATTTT

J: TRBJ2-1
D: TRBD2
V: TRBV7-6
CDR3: CASSPSAGGLNNEQFF
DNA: TGTGCCAGCAGCCCCTCAGCGGGAGGGTTGAACAATGAGCAGTTCTTC

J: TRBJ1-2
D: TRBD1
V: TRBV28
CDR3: CASREQGAYGYTF
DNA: TGTGCCAGCAGGGAACAGGGGGCATATGGCTACACCTTC

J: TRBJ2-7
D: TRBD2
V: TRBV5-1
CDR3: CASSDPGGEQYF
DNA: TGCGCCAGCAGCGACCCGGGGGGCGAGCAGTACTTC

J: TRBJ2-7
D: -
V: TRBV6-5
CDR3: CASSYSSQSYEQYF
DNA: TGTGCCAGCAGTTACTCGAGTCAGTCCTACGAGCAGTACTTC

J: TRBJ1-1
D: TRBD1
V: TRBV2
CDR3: CASREDRGRKGTEAFF
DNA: TGTGCCAGCAGGGAGGACAGGGGGCGAAAAGGAACTGAAGCTTTCTTT

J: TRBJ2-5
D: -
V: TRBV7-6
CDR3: CASSSSPADNQETQYF
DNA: TGTGCCAGCAGCTCCAGTCCAGCAGACAACCAAGAGACCCAGTACTTC

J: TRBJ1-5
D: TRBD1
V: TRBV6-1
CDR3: CASSETGGANQPQHF
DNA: TGTGCCAGCAGTGAGACAGGGGGGGCCAATCAGCCCCAGCATTTT

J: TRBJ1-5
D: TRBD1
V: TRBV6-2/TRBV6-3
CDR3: CASSHQLTGANQPQHF
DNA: TGTGCCAGCAGCCACCAATTGACAGGGGCTAATCAGCCCCAGCATTTT

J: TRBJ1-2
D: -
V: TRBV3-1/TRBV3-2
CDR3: CASSQALAGGYTF
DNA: TGTGCCAGCAGCCAAGCGTTGGCGGGCGGCTACACCTTC

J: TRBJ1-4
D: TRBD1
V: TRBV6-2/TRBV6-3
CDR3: CASSSRTGGGTNEKLFF
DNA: TGTGCCAGCAGTTCCAGAACAGGGGGAGGAACTAATGAAAAACTGTTTTTT

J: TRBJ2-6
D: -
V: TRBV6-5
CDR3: CASSGGSGANVLTF
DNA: TGTGCCAGTTCCGGCGGCTCTGGGGCCAACGTCCTGACTTTC

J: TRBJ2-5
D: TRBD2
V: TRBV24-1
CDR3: CATSDSGTSGGKTQYF
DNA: TGTGCCACCAGTGATTCCGGGACTAGCGGGGGAAAGACCCAGTACTTC

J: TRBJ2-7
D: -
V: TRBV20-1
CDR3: CSASYRVAYEQYF
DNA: TGCAGTGCTAGTTACAGGGTGGCCTACGAGCAGTACTTC

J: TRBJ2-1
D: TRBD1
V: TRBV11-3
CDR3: CASSLVGQGLTEQFF
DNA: TGTGCCAGCAGCTTAGTCGGACAGGGACTTACTGAGCAGTTCTTC

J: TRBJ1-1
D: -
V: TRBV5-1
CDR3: CASSSTGNTEAFF
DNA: TGCGCCAGCAGCTCAACAGGGAACACTGAAGCTTTCTTT

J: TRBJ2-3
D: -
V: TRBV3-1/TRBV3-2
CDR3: CASSPGPTDTQYF
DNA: TGTGCCAGCAGCCCCGGCCCCACAGATACGCAGTATTTT

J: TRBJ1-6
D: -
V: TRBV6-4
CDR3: CASSEAIRGSPLHF
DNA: TGTGCCAGCAGTGAAGCAATTAGGGGATCACCCCTCCACTTT

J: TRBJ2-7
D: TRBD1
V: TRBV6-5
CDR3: CASSPKTGRGYEQYF
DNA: TGTGCCAGCAGTCCAAAGACAGGGAGAGGCTACGAGCAGTACTTC

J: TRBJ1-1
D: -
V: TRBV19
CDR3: CASSYYPGQTEAFF
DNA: TGTGCCAGTAGCTACTACCCGGGACAAACTGAAGCTTTCTTT

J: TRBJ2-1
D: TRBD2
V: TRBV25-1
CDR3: CASRTSGRRTNEQFF
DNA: TGTGCCAGCAGAACTAGCGGGAGGCGCACCAATGAGCAGTTCTTC

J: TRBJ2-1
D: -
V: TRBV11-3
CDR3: CASSLDLGRNEQFF
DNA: TGTGCCAGCAGCTTAGACCTGGGAAGGAATGAGCAGTTCTTC

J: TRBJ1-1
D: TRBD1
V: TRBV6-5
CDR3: CASSRTGAAEAFF
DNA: TGTGCCAGCAGTAGGACAGGGGCCGCTGAAGCTTTCTTT